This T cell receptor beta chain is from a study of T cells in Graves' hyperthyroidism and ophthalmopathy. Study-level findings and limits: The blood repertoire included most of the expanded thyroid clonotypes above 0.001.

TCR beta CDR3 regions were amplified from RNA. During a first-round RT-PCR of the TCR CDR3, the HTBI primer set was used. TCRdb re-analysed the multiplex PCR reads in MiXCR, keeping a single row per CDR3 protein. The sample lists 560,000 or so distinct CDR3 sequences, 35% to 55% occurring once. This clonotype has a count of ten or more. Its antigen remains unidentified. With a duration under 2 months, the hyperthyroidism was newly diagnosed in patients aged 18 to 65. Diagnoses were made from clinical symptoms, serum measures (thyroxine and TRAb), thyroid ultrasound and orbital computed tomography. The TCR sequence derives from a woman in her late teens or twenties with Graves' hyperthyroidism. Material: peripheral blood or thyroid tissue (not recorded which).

The CDR3 region has the DNA TGTGCCAGCAGTTTAGGCTTTGGGGAGACCCAGTACTTC. Its protein product is CASSLGFGETQYF. V gene TRBV12-3 or TRBV12-4 combines with J gene TRBJ2-5; unclear D gene. V was cut by 1 base and J by 5 bases, with 8 bases left in between. The CDR3 sequence is 13 residues long.